Listed below are T cell receptor beta chains from one sample, sequenced in a study of cytotoxic CD8 clonotypes in ibrutinib-treated CLL. Sequenced by immunoSEQ multiplex PCR; TCRdb stores in-frame clones only, minus some. Of roughly 200,000 clones in the sample, approximately 79% were seen once. Sequencing was performed on PBMCs, taken after 12 months of ibrutinib treatment. These receptors came from a human donor with chronic lymphocytic leukemia. Each CDR3 is given with its conserved first and last residue. The D gene is left open where the match is weak. Clone size is given for some rows only: seen once, a few or many times, or a class if the clone is expanded.

cdr3_aa cdr3_nt v_call clone_size d_call j_call
CASSPTGEGGEKLFF TGTGCCAGCTCCCCTACCGGGGAGGGGGGTGAAAAACTGTTTTTT TRBV18 - - TRBJ1-4
CASSFPGAQNIQYF TGTGCCAGCAGTTTCCCAGGGGCACAAAACATTCAGTACTTC TRBV27 - - TRBJ2-4
CASSWTGYTLYGYTF TGTGCCAGCAGCTGGACAGGCTATACACTTTATGGCTACACCTTC TRBV28 medium-sized TRBD1 TRBJ1-2
CSVADRRELFF TGCAGCGTTGCAGATAGGCGAGAACTGTTTTTT TRBV29-1 few - TRBJ1-4
CASTYVGDSNHNEQFF TGTGCCAGTACCTATGTTGGGGACAGTAACCACAATGAGCAGTTCTTC TRBV19 - TRBD1 TRBJ2-1
CASSPLRGSQETQYF TGTGCCAGCAGTCCACTACGGGGATCCCAAGAGACCCAGTACTTC TRBV28 - - TRBJ2-5
CASNQGSRGYTF TGTGCCAGCAACCAGGGCTCCCGTGGCTACACCTTC TRBV28 - - TRBJ1-2
CASSYGLAGMETQYF TGTGCCAGCAGTTACGGGCTAGCGGGGATGGAGACCCAGTACTTC TRBV6-5 - TRBD2 TRBJ2-5
CASCQGTEAFF TGTGCCAGCTGCCAGGGCACTGAAGCTTTCTTT TRBV13 - - TRBJ1-1
CASSVLGQPTNYGYTF TGTGCCAGCAGTGTTTTGGGACAGCCCACTAACTATGGCTACACCTTC TRBV6-1 - TRBD1 TRBJ1-2
CASSPQPIGSPTDTQYF TGCGCCAGCAGCCCCCAACCTATTGGGAGCCCCACAGATACGCAGTATTTT TRBV5-1 - - TRBJ2-3
CASWAASGQTEAFF TGCGCCAGCTGGGCGGCCTCCGGACAGACTGAAGCTTTCTTT TRBV10-2 - - TRBJ1-1
CASTQDGTSLEDTF TGTGCCAGCACCCAAGATGGGACGTCCCTTGAAGACACCTTC TRBV28 few - TRBJ1-2
CAISEFGVGETQYF TGTGCCATCAGTGAGTTCGGGGTGGGAGAGACCCAGTACTTC TRBV10-3 - - TRBJ2-5
CSVVGRGHYNEQFF TGCAGCGTTGTCGGCAGGGGTCACTACAATGAGCAGTTCTTC TRBV29-1 - - TRBJ2-1
CASSLSGQGASGYTF TGTGCCAGCAGTTTATCGGGACAGGGGGCATCGGGCTACACCTTC TRBV2 - TRBD1 TRBJ1-2
CASSEMGDIQYF TGTGCCAGCAGTGAAATGGGGGACATTCAGTACTTC TRBV2 - - TRBJ2-4
CASSYSTSGATEAFF TGTGCCAGCAGTTACTCGACGTCGGGGGCCACTGAAGCTTTCTTT TRBV6-5 once - TRBJ1-1
CASRGAFTDTQYF TGTGCCAGCAGAGGAGCGTTCACAGATACGCAGTATTTT TRBV7-1 - - TRBJ2-3
CASSGRSYEQYF TGTGCCAGCAGTGGCAGGTCCTACGAGCAGTACTTC TRBV27 - - TRBJ2-7
CASSIPPHSEKLFF TGTGCCAGTAGTATCCCCCCTCACAGTGAAAAACTGTTTTTT TRBV19 - - TRBJ1-4
CASSPGGGAYEQFF TGTGCCAGCAGCCCAGGCGGGGGGGCCTATGAGCAGTTCTTC TRBV7-2 once TRBD2 TRBJ2-1
CASGTSGRYNEQFF TGTGCCAGCGGCACTAGCGGACGATACAATGAGCAGTTCTTC TRBV11-2 few TRBD2 TRBJ2-1
CASSPTSGTVYGYTF TGTGCCAGCTCACCGACTTCCGGGACCGTTTATGGCTACACCTTC TRBV18 - - TRBJ1-2
CASSLRQGLGLNTEAFF TGTGCCAGCAGCTTAAGACAGGGCCTCGGCTTGAACACTGAAGCTTTCTTT TRBV7-6 - TRBD1 TRBJ1-1
CAWSVQGEGDYGYTF TGTGCCTGGAGTGTACAAGGGGAGGGGGACTATGGCTACACCTTC TRBV30 once - TRBJ1-2
CASRGLDTGELFF TGTGCCAGCAGAGGCCTAGACACCGGGGAGCTGTTTTTT TRBV2 once - TRBJ2-2
CASSLQRGRAYEQYF TGTGCCAGTAGTCTCCAGCGGGGGCGCGCCTACGAGCAGTACTTC TRBV19 - TRBD2 TRBJ2-7
CASSPTVGTAPYEQYF TGTGCCAGCTCACCCACGGTCGGTACAGCCCCCTACGAGCAGTACTTC TRBV18 - - TRBJ2-7
CASNQPSTEQYF TGTGCCAGTAATCAGCCCTCCACCGAGCAGTACTTC TRBV19 - - TRBJ2-7
CASTPSGGFNEQFF TGTGCCAGCACCCCTAGCGGTGGCTTCAATGAGCAGTTCTTC TRBV6-6 - TRBD2 TRBJ2-1
CASSQGVAAGANVLTF TGCGCCAGCAGCCAAGGGGTAGCGGCTGGGGCCAACGTCCTGACTTTC TRBV5-1 - - TRBJ2-6
CAWSVPNRSYEQYF TGTGCCTGGAGTGTGCCCAACCGCTCCTACGAGCAGTACTTC TRBV30 once - TRBJ2-7
CAWSVHFYEQYF TGTGCCTGGAGTGTACACTTTTACGAGCAGTACTTC TRBV30 - - TRBJ2-7
CASSASRRGSNQPQHF TGTGCCAGCAGTGCCTCCCGACGAGGGAGCAATCAGCCCCAGCATTTT TRBV2 - - TRBJ1-5
CASSQDPGLPNTGELFF TGCGCCAGCAGCCAAGATCCCGGACTTCCGAACACCGGGGAGCTGTTTTTT TRBV4-1 many - TRBJ2-2
CAAGVHSTDTQYF TGTGCCGCCGGAGTCCATAGCACAGATACGCAGTATTTT TRBV19 - - TRBJ2-3